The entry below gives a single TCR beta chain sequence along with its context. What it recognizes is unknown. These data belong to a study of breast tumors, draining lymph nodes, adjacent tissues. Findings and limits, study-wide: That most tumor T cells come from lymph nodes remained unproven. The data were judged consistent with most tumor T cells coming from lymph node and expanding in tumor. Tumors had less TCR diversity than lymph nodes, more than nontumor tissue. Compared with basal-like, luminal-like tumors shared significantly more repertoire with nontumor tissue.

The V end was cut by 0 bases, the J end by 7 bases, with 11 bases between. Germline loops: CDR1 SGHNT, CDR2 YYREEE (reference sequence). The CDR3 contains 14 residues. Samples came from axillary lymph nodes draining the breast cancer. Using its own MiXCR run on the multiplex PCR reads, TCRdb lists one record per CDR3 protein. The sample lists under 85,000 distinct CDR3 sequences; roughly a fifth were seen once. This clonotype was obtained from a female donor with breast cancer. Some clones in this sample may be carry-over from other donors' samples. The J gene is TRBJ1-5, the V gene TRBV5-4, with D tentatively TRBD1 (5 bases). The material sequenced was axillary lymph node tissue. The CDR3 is CASSLAGTGQPQHF. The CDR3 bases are TGTGCCAGCAGCTTGGCCGGGACCGGACAGCCCCAGCATTTT.